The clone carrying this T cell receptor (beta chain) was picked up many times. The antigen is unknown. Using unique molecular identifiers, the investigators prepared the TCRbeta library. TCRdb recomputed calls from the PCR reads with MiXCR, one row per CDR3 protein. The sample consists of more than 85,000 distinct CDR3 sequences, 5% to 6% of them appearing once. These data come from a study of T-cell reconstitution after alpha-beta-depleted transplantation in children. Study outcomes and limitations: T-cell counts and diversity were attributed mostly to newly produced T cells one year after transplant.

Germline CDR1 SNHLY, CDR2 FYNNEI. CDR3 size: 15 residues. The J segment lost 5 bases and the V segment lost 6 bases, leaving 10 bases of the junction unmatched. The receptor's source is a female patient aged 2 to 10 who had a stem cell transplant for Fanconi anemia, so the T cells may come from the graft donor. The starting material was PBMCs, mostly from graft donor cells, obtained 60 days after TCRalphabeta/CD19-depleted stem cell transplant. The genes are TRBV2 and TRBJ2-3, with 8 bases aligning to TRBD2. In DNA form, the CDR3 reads TGTGCCAGCAGCGCAGGGACTAGATGGAAAGATACGCAGTATTTT. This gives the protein CASSAGTRWKDTQYF. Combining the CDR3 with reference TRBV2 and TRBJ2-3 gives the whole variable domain EPEVTQTPSHQVTQMGQEVILRCVPISNHLYFYWYRQILGQKVEFLVSFYNNEISEKSEIFDDQFSVERPDGSNFTLKIRSTKLEDSAMYFCASSAGTRWKDTQYFGPGTRLTVL.